These 10 T cell receptor beta chains were sequenced from one sample in a study of blood T cell repertoires in COVID-19. Generated by immunoSEQ multiplex PCR, the TCRdb table keeps only in-frame clones and is missing some. The data contain about 180,000 clones, around 89% of them singletons. The sample consisted of peripheral blood. These TCRs come from a man between 18 and 29 years old who had recovered from COVID-19.

In its sample, this clone was seen once. The chain combines TRBV10-3 with TRBJ2-2; the match to TRBD1 covers 9 bases. CDR1 ENHRY and CDR2 SYGVKD come from the germline V gene. CDR3 size: 15 residues. V lost 4 bases to trimming and J lost 1 base; unmatched junction nucleotides: 1. CDR3 sequence (DNA): TGTGCCATCAGTGTGGGACAGGGGAACACCGGGGAGCTGTTTTTT. Translation: CAISVGQGNTGELFF.

This chain links TRBV10-3 with TRBJ2-7; 7 bases align to TRBD1. The V gene's germline CDR1 is ENHRY and CDR2 SYGVKD. The CDR3 runs 13 residues. With 10 bases clipped from V and 6 bases from J, the junction kept 12 bases outside the gene matches. CDR3 amino acids: CATRGQDTGEQYF. CDR3 DNA: TGTGCCACTAGAGGACAGGACACGGGCGAGCAGTACTTC.

This sequence joins TRBV10-3 and TRBJ2-7; 12 nucleotides line up with TRBD1. The J segment lost 7 bases and the V segment lost 2 bases, leaving 9 bases of the junction unmatched. Germline V gene data show CDR1 as ENHRY and CDR2 as SYGVKD. The length of the CDR3 is 16 residues. CDR3 DNA: TGTGCCATCAGTGAGAGAACCGGGACAGGGGGCAGGGAGCAGTACTTC. It encodes CAISERTGTGGREQYF.

The rearrangement joins TRBV5-6 to TRBJ2-5; D might be TRBD2 (6 bases). This CDR3 contains 14 residues. Between the trimmed V and J ends, which lost 2 bases and 4 bases, there was a span of 12 bases. Germline assignment: CDR1 SGHDT and CDR2 YYEEEE. CDR3 in amino acids: CASSFPGTPETQYF. The CDR3 coding sequence is TGTGCCAGCAGCTTCCCAGGGACTCCAGAGACCCAGTACTTC.

The gene calls are TRBV19 and TRBJ1-5; D uncertain. Germline V gene sequence: CDR1 LNHDA, CDR2 SQIVND (reference sequence). V was trimmed by 4 bases and J by 4 bases, leaving 11 bases between them. The CDR3 has 14 amino acids. CDR3 amino acids: CASSTGNGNQPQHF. In DNA form, the CDR3 reads TGTGCCAGTAGTACGGGGAATGGAAATCAGCCCCAGCATTTT.

This rearrangement joins TRBV7-2 to TRBJ2-7; TRBD2 aligns across 7 bases. This CDR3 is built from 17 residues. Trimming removed 5 bases from V and 2 bases from J; junction bases left unmatched: 15. The V gene's germline CDR1 is SGHTA and CDR2 FQGNSA. The chain's CDR3 is CASSPREAGDVTYEQYF. The DNA of the CDR3 is TGTGCCAGCAGCCCACGGGAGGCAGGCGACGTGACCTACGAGCAGTACTTC. Together with reference TRBV7-2 and TRBJ2-7, the CDR3 gives the full variable domain: GAGVSQSPSNKVTEKGKDVELRCDPISGHTALYWYRQSLGQGLEFLIYFQGNSAPDKSGLPSDRFSAERTGGSVSTLTIQRTQQEDSAVYLCASSPREAGDVTYEQYFGPGTRLTVT.

V is TRBV5-8 and J is TRBJ1-1; D remains ambiguous. Germline V gene sequence: CDR1 SGHTS, CDR2 YDEGEE. The CDR3 runs 16 residues. Trimming pared 2 bases from V and 1 base from J, leaving 15 bases between. DNA for the CDR3: TGTGCCAGCAGCTTTTTCCTTCATACTAAGAACACTGAAGCTTTCTTT. It encodes CASSFFLHTKNTEAFF.

The rearrangement uses TRBV9 and TRBJ2-6, with D possibly TRBD2 on 6 matching bases. There are 16 residues in the CDR3. Germline CDR1 and CDR2: SGDLS and YYNGEE. Trimming removed 0 bases at V and 4 bases at J, with 11 bases between. CDR3 DNA: TGTGCCAGCAGCGTAGAGCGCGGGGTCGGGGCCAACGTCCTGACTTTC. It is translated as CASSVERGVGANVLTF.

This chain joins TRBV9 and TRBJ2-1, with 10 bases identical to TRBD1. With V trimmed by 2 bases and J by 7 bases, 6 bases remained unmatched. Germline V CDR1 and CDR2: SGDLS, YYNGEE. The CDR3 is 15 amino acids. CDR3 residues: CASSVDRGAWNEQFF. The CDR3 coding sequence is TGTGCCAGCAGCGTGGACAGGGGGGCTTGGAATGAGCAGTTCTTC.

The genes are TRBV4-1 and TRBJ1-1; D unresolved. The V and J ends lost 0 bases and 10 bases respectively, with 12 bases between them. The CDR3 spans 13 residues. CDR1 and CDR2 from the germline V gene are MGHRA and YSYEKL. CDR3 in amino acids: CASSQDGGRRAFF. For the CDR3, the DNA is TGCGCCAGCAGCCAAGATGGAGGGAGGAGAGCTTTCTTT.